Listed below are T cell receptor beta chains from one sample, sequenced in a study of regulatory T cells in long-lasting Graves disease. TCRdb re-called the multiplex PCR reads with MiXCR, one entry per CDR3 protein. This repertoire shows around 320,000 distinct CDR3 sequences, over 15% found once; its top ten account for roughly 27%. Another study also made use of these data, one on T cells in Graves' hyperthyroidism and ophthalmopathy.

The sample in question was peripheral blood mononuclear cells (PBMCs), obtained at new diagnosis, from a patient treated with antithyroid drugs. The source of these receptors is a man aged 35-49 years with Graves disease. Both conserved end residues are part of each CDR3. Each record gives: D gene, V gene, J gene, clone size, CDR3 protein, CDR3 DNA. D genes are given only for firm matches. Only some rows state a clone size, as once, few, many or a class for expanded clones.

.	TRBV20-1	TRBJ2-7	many	CSARSQKTYEQYF	TGCAGTGCTAGAAGCCAGAAGACCTACGAGCAGTACTTC
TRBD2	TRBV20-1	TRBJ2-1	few	CSAQSGGGADEQFF	TGCAGTGCTCAAAGCGGGGGGGGAGCAGATGAGCAGTTCTTC
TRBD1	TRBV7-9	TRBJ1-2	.	CASSTRIGQAGNYGYTF	TGTGCCAGCAGCACTAGGATCGGACAGGCTGGTAACTATGGCTACACCTTC
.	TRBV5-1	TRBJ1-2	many	CASSLGVSANYGYTF	TGCGCCAGCAGCTTGGGTGTCAGCGCTAACTATGGCTACACCTTC
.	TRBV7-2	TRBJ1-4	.	CASSLNWNGEKLFF	TGTGCCAGCAGCTTAAACTGGAATGGAGAAAAACTGTTTTTT
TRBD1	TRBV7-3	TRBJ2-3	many	CASSLGANRGADTQYF	TGTGCCAGCAGCTTGGGGGCTAACAGGGGCGCAGATACGCAGTATTTT
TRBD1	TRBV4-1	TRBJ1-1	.	CASSPSTRTGNTEAFF	TGCGCCAGCAGCCCCTCAACGAGGACAGGGAACACTGAAGCTTTCTTT
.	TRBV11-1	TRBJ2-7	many	CASSDAVRTPYYEQYF	TGTGCCAGCAGCGATGCAGTAAGGACCCCTTACTACGAGCAGTACTTC
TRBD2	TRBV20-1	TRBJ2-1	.	CSASLAGGLHNEQFF	TGCAGTGCTAGCCTAGCGGGGGGGCTCCACAATGAGCAGTTCTTC
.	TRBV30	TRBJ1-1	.	CAWSVGQLNTEAFF	TGTGCCTGGAGTGTAGGACAGCTGAACACTGAAGCTTTCTTT
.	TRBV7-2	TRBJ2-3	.	CVSSRIAGFTDTQYF	TGTGTCAGCAGTCGAATCGCAGGGTTCACAGATACGCAGTATTTT
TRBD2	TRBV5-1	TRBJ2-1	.	CASSPASGRGVEQFF	TGCGCCAGCAGCCCGGCTAGCGGGAGGGGTGTTGAGCAGTTCTTC
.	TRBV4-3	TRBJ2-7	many	CASSLRLHSSYEQYF	TGCGCCAGCAGCCTCAGACTTCATAGCTCCTACGAGCAGTACTTC
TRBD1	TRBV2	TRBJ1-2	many	CASRRQGWGYTF	TGTGCCAGCAGAAGACAGGGTTGGGGCTACACCTTC
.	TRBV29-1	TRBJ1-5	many	CSVAESGDQPQHF	TGCAGCGTTGCGGAAAGTGGAGATCAGCCCCAGCATTTT
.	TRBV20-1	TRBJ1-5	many	CSARLTGLDQPQHF	TGCAGTGCTAGACTTACAGGGTTGGATCAGCCCCAGCATTTT
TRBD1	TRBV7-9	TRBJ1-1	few	CASRSQGHETTEAFF	TGTGCCAGCCGATCACAGGGGCATGAAACCACTGAAGCTTTCTTT
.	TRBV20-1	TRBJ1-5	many	CSASLNRAGQPQHF	TGCAGTGCTAGCCTTAACAGGGCGGGGCAGCCCCAGCATTTT
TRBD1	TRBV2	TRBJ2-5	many	CASAGTGQETQYF	TGTGCCAGCGCCGGGACAGGGCAAGAGACCCAGTACTTC
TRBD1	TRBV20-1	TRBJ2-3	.	CSGPDRGRTDTQYF	TGCAGTGGACCGGACAGGGGAAGGACAGATACGCAGTATTTT
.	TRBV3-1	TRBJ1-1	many	CASSLGRPHDQNTEAFF	TGTGCCAGCAGCCTCGGGCGGCCCCACGATCAGAACACTGAAGCTTTCTTT
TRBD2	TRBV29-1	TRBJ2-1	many	CSVGTSGFNEQFF	TGCAGCGTGGGGACTAGCGGCTTCAATGAGCAGTTCTTC
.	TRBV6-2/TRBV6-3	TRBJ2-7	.	CASSYEAGSPEQYF	TGTGCCAGCAGTTATGAAGCAGGGTCCCCCGAGCAGTACTTC
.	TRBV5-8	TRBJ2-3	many	CASSLARGGTDTQYF	TGTGCCAGCAGCTTGGCGCGCGGGGGCACAGATACGCAGTATTTT
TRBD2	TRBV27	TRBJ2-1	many	CASSRGGLAGGSEQFF	TGTGCCAGCAGTCGTGGAGGGCTAGCGGGGGGAAGTGAGCAGTTCTTC
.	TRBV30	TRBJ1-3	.	CAWKVAGGNTIYF	TGTGCCTGGAAAGTGGCAGGTGGAAACACCATATATTTT
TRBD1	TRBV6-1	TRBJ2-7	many	CASRGTESYEQYF	TGTGCCAGCAGGGGGACAGAGTCCTACGAGCAGTACTTC
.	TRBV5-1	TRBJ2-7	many	CASSLEGNPSYEQYF	TGCGCCAGCAGCTTGGAAGGGAACCCCTCCTACGAGCAGTACTTC
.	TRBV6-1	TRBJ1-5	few	CASSEWRGGRTHQPQHF	TGTGCCAGCAGTGAATGGCGGGGAGGGCGGACTCATCAGCCCCAGCATTTT
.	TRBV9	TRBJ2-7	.	CASSVDVDGSSLVPYEQYF	TGTGCCAGCAGCGTAGACGTGGATGGGAGTAGCCTAGTCCCCTACGAGCAGTACTTC
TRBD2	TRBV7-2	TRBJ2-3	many	CASSWDYSTDTQYF	TGTGCCAGCAGCTGGGACTATAGCACAGATACGCAGTATTTT
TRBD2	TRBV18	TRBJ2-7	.	CASSPGGGGLYEQYF	TGTGCCAGCTCACCAGGCGGCGGGGGACTCTACGAGCAGTACTTC
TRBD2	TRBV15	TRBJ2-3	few	CATSRVAGTSTDTQYF	TGTGCCACCAGCAGAGTAGCGGGGACTAGCACAGATACGCAGTATTTT
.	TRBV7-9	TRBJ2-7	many	CASSLAGGRAHEQYF	TGTGCCAGCAGCTTAGCTGGCGGCAGGGCCCACGAGCAGTACTTC
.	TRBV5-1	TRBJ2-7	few	CASSFARSGVSYEQYF	TGCGCCAGCAGCTTTGCTCGGTCAGGGGTCTCCTACGAGCAGTACTTC
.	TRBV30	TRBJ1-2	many	CAWSMGQSNYGYTF	TGTGCCTGGAGTATGGGGCAGTCTAACTATGGCTACACCTTC
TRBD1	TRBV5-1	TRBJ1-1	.	CASSRLVGTATKNTEAFF	TGCGCCAGCAGCCGCCTAGTGGGGACAGCTACTAAGAACACTGAAGCTTTCTTT
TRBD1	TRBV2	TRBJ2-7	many	CASTGTGLGEQYF	TGTGCCAGTACCGGGACAGGGCTGGGGGAGCAGTACTTC
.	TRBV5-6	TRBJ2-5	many	CASSDPQGGETQYF	TGTGCCAGCAGCGACCCTCAGGGTGGTGAGACCCAGTACTTC
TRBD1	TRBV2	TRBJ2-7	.	CASPPTGGEGEQYF	TGTGCCAGCCCACCGACAGGGGGGGAAGGGGAGCAGTACTTC
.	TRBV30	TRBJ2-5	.	CAWGGNTAGRETQYF	TGTGCCTGGGGGGGAAACACCGCAGGGAGAGAGACCCAGTACTTC
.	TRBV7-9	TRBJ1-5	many	CASRQTANQPQHF	TGTGCCAGCAGACAGACGGCCAATCAGCCCCAGCATTTT
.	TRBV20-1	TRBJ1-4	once	CSARDPNREKLFF	TGCAGTGCTAGAGATCCAAACCGGGAAAAACTGTTTTTT
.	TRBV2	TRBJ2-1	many	CASTSTNRYNEQFF	TGTGCCAGCACCAGCACTAACAGGTACAATGAGCAGTTCTTC
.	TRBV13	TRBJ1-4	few	CASSLGVTNEKLFF	TGTGCCAGCAGCTTAGGGGTGACTAATGAAAAACTGTTTTTT
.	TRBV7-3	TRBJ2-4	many	CASGENSDGIQYF	TGTGCCAGCGGGGAGAATAGCGACGGCATTCAGTACTTC
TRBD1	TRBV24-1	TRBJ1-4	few	CATSDASGTGAEKLFF	TGTGCCACCAGTGACGCCTCTGGGACAGGGGCCGAAAAACTGTTTTTT
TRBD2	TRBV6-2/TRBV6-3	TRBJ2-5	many	CASSYSSGGETQYF	TGTGCCAGCAGTTACTCGTCGGGGGGGGAGACCCAGTACTTC
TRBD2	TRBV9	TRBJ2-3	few	CASSFSLAGEGDTQYF	TGTGCCAGCAGCTTCTCTCTAGCGGGGGAGGGAGATACGCAGTATTTT
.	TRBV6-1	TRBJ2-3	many	CASSAGPLIHTQYF	TGTGCCAGCAGTGCGGGGCCGCTCATACATACGCAGTATTTT
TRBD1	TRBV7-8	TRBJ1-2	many	CASSLSIAGGTGDGYTF	TGTGCCAGCAGCTTGAGTATTGCAGGGGGTACTGGCGATGGCTACACCTTC
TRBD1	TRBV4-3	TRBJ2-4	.	CASSHLQGAKNIQYF	TGCGCCAGCAGCCACTTACAGGGGGCCAAAAACATTCAGTACTTC
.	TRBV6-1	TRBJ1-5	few	CASILVGFSNQPQHF	.
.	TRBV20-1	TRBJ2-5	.	CSARGSRQETQYF	TGCAGTGCTAGAGGTTCCAGGCAAGAGACCCAGTACTTC